The rows below give T cell receptor beta chains drawn from one sample of a study of T-cell memory formation after mild COVID-19. From the 5' RACE reads, TCRdb called clonotypes with MiXCR, one entry per CDR3 protein. This sample yields about 270,000 distinct CDR3 sequences, of which 15% to 20% are seen a single time; approximately 25% belongs to the top ten. Source material: PBMCs or a T cell subset sorted from them (not recorded which). The receptors shown here come from a man between 18 and 35 years old who had mild COVID-19 (a few samples of this study predate the infection). Cell type and time point are not known. The CDR3 runs from the conserved cysteine through the conserved F or W. A D gene is named only where the DNA matches it firmly. The size field is filled for only some rows; it gives once, few, many or a size class.

j_gene,v_gene,abundance,d_gene,CDR3aa,CDR3nt
TRBJ2-2,TRBV6-6,few,-,CASSPGNTGELFF,TGTGCCAGCAGTCCAGGGAACACCGGGGAGCTGTTTTTT
TRBJ2-2,TRBV20-1,-,TRBD1,CSARDLDRGGNTGELFF,TGCAGTGCTAGAGATCTCGACAGGGGTGGTAACACCGGGGAGCTGTTTTTT
TRBJ2-5,TRBV5-1,few,-,CASSLERAQYF,TGCGCCAGCAGCTTGGAGAGGGCCCAGTACTTC
TRBJ1-6,TRBV9,-,-,CASSVTRSNSPLHF,TGTGCCAGCAGCGTAACCCGGTCTAATTCACCCCTCCACTTT
TRBJ1-1,TRBV27,-,-,CASGPSGQLLTNTEAFF,TGTGCCAGCGGACCGTCTGGACAGCTACTGACGAACACTGAAGCTTTCTTT
TRBJ2-1,TRBV5-4,-,-,CASSPGGDRANNEQFF,TGTGCCAGCAGCCCGGGAGGGGACAGGGCGAACAATGAGCAGTTCTTC
TRBJ1-2,TRBV28,-,-,CASSLPRTGPTNYGYTF,TGTGCCAGCAGTCTCCCTCGAACAGGGCCCACTAACTATGGCTACACCTTC
TRBJ1-6,TRBV5-6,few,-,CASSWGTPYNSPLHF,TGTGCCAGCAGCTGGGGAACCCCCTATAATTCACCCCTCCACTTT
TRBJ2-1,TRBV2,few,TRBD2,CASRAAGGYNEQFF,TGTGCCAGCAGGGCAGCGGGGGGATACAATGAGCAGTTCTTC
TRBJ2-3,TRBV20-1,few,TRBD2,CSANPSSGGRTDTQYF,TGCAGTGCCAACCCATCTAGCGGGGGCCGCACAGATACGCAGTATTTT
TRBJ1-1,TRBV5-1,many,-,CASSLSLPGSNTEAFF,TGCGCCAGCAGCCTCTCCCTGCCCGGGTCGAACACTGAAGCTTTCTTT
TRBJ1-1,TRBV5-1,-,-,CASSSRGAEAFF,TGCGCCAGCAGCTCCAGGGGAGCTGAAGCTTTCTTT
TRBJ1-2,TRBV28,few,TRBD1,CASGPGQGIVYGYTF,TGTGCCAGCGGTCCGGGACAGGGGATCGTCTATGGCTACACCTTC
TRBJ2-7,TRBV2,-,-,CASWVRGLYEQYF,TGTGCCAGCTGGGTCAGGGGCTTGTACGAGCAGTACTTC
TRBJ1-1,TRBV27,many,-,CASSQGGHTEAFF,TGTGCCAGCAGTCAAGGAGGGCACACTGAAGCTTTCTTT
TRBJ2-1,TRBV9,-,-,CASSVIELRARHYNEQFF,TGTGCCAGCAGCGTTATCGAATTAAGGGCCAGACACTACAATGAGCAGTTCTTC
TRBJ1-5,TRBV5-5,-,-,CASSRLRPVNQPQHF,TGTGCCAGCAGCCGTCTCCGGCCAGTCAATCAGCCCCAGCATTTT
TRBJ2-1,TRBV24-1,few,TRBD2,CATSEVAGVGLDEQFF,TGTGCCACCAGTGAGGTAGCGGGGGTAGGACTTGATGAGCAGTTCTTC
TRBJ2-7,TRBV9,-,-,CASSEGTVGEQYF,TGTGCCAGCAGCGAGGGGACGGTGGGCGAGCAGTACTTC
TRBJ2-7,TRBV11-1,few,TRBD1,CASSPNRGQGEQYF,TGTGCCAGCAGCCCCAACAGGGGTCAGGGAGAGCAGTACTTC
TRBJ1-6,TRBV3-1,-,-,CASSQGGTRPNSPLHF,TGTGCCAGCAGCCAAGGGGGGACCCGGCCCAATTCACCCCTCCACTTT
TRBJ1-1,TRBV7-9,-,-,CASTAWGRGHYTEAFF,TGTGCCAGCACCGCGTGGGGTAGGGGCCATTACACTGAAGCTTTCTTT
TRBJ2-5,TRBV5-1,few,-,CASSLQTAQETQYF,TGCGCCAGCAGCTTGCAAACAGCCCAAGAGACCCAGTACTTC
TRBJ2-2,TRBV29-1,few,-,CSVWQGGTGELFF,TGCAGCGTTTGGCAGGGGGGAACCGGGGAGCTGTTTTTT
TRBJ2-3,TRBV20-1,many,TRBD2,CSGGTSGGALTDTQYF,TGCAGTGGCGGGACTAGCGGGGGAGCACTCACAGATACGCAGTATTTT
TRBJ1-1,TRBV10-3,-,-,CAISDGAANTEAFF,TGTGCCATCAGTGACGGGGCAGCGAACACTGAAGCTTTCTTT
TRBJ1-5,TRBV4-2,-,-,CASSQSMLQRTDSNQPQHF,TGTGCCAGCAGCCAGTCAATGTTGCAGCGGACTGATAGCAATCAGCCCCAGCATTTT
TRBJ2-2,TRBV7-9,-,TRBD2,CASSPGVAGTGELFF,TGTGCCAGCAGCCCTGGGGTAGCGGGAACCGGGGAGCTGTTTTTT
TRBJ2-5,TRBV7-9,many,TRBD2,CASSQGLGYQETQYF,TGTGCCAGCAGTCAAGGACTAGGGTACCAAGAGACCCAGTACTTC
TRBJ2-6,TRBV5-1,-,-,CASSRNPRDISGANVLTF,TGCGCCAGCAGCCGGAACCCTCGGGACATCTCTGGGGCCAACGTCCTGACTTTC
TRBJ1-1,TRBV29-1,-,TRBD1,CSVEVSQGGTEAFF,TGCAGCGTTGAAGTGTCACAGGGGGGCACTGAAGCTTTCTTT
TRBJ2-7,TRBV30,few,TRBD1,CAWSTGQYPYEQYF,TGTGCCTGGAGTACGGGACAGTACCCCTACGAGCAGTACTTC
TRBJ2-2,TRBV28,many,-,CASSSQNTGELFF,TGTGCCAGCAGTTCTCAGAACACCGGGGAGCTGTTTTTT
TRBJ2-3,TRBV7-9,many,TRBD1,CASSSDRFNTDTQYF,TGTGCCAGCAGCTCGGACAGGTTCAACACAGATACGCAGTATTTT
TRBJ1-5,TRBV6-2/TRBV6-3,-,-,CATGPFSNQPQHF,TGTGCCACTGGACCGTTTAGCAATCAGCCCCAGCATTTT
TRBJ1-2,TRBV14,-,TRBD1,CASSQGVGTAIYGYTF,TGTGCCAGCAGCCAAGGAGTCGGGACAGCCATCTATGGCTACACCTTC
TRBJ2-2,TRBV4-1,few,-,CASSPAHQITGELFF,TGCGCCAGCAGCCCTGCGCATCAGATCACCGGGGAGCTGTTTTTT
TRBJ2-3,TRBV5-1,-,-,CASSLSVPGGPAGTQYF,TGCGCCAGCAGCTTGTCGGTCCCGGGGGGCCCCGCAGGTACGCAGTATTTT
TRBJ1-4,TRBV12-3/TRBV12-4,-,-,CASSSGGREKLFF,TGTGCCAGCAGTTCGGGGGGAAGGGAAAAACTGTTTTTT
TRBJ2-3,TRBV7-9,many,-,CASSLMGGTDTQYF,TGTGCCAGCAGCTTAATGGGGGGCACAGATACGCAGTATTTT